This TCR beta chain was sequenced for a study of memory CD4+ T cells and cytomegalovirus serostatus. In this sample, this clone turned up once. The sort gate was single viable CD3+CD4+CD8-CD45RO+ cells for memory CD4+ T cells. There are 15 residues in the CDR3. Germline V CDR1 and CDR2: LNHNV, YYDKDF (reference sequence). Trimming at V came to 1 base and at J to 5 bases, leaving 5 bases not matched to a gene. TCRdb's table, derived via immunoSEQ multiplex PCR, lists solely in-frame clones and lacks some. This sample yields about 31,000 clones, of which 65% to 80% are seen a single time; less than 0.75% belongs to the top ten.

The V call is TRBV15, the J call TRBJ1-1; TRBD1 matches at 9 bases. This receptor was identified in an adult in good health and CMV-seronegative. Some clones in this sample may be carry-over from other donors' samples. Material for sequencing was memory CD4+ T cells from blood. For the CDR3, the DNA is TGTGCCACCAGCAGAGGGACAGGGGTGAGGACTGAAGCTTTCTTT. Encoded protein: CATSRGTGVRTEAFF.